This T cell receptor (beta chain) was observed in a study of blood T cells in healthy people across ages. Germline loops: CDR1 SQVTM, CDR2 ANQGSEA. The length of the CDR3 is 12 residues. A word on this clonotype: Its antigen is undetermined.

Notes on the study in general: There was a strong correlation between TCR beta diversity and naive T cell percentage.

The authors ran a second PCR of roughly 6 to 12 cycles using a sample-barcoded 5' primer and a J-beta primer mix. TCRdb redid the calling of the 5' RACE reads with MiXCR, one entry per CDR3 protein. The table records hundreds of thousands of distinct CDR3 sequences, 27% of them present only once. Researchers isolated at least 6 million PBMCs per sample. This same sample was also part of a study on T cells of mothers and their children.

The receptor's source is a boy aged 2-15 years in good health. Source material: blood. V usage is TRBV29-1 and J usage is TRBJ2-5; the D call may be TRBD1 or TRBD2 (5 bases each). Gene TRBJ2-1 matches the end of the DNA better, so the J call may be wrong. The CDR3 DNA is TGCAGCGTAGCAGGGCCGGGGAATGAGCAGTTCTTC. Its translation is CSVAGPGNEQFF.